This T cell receptor beta chain was recorded in a study of regulatory T cells in long-lasting Graves disease. At the level of the study: Positive TSH receptor antibodies alongside over 5 years of antithyroid drugs were what marked Graves' disease as persistent.

Trimming cost V 2 bases and J 7 bases, with 6 bases left between them. This CDR3 comprises 11 residues. CDR1 SGHTA and CDR2 FQGNSA come from the germline V gene. Indicated time point: persistent/refractory GD, antithyroid drugs over 5 years with positive TRAb. Extracted RNA from PBMCs served as the source of the TCR library. Graves' disease diagnosis relied on American Thyroid Association guidelines. Through Arm-PCR of CDR3 regions and iRepertoire HTBI primers, TCR beta libraries were built. TCRdb reprocessed the multiplex PCR reads with MiXCR, giving one entry per CDR3 protein. The sample records around 450,000 distinct CDR3 sequences, roughly 21% being singletons. General study points: With approximately 2,500 shared public clonotypes, persistent patients exceeded new patients, who shared over 950. Persistent disease showed a preference for TRBV28, TRBJ1-2 and TRBJ2-5.

This clonotype occurred many times. Antigen unknown. The sample consisted of peripheral blood mononuclear cells (PBMCs), taken when the disease was refractory, from a patient treated with antithyroid drugs. This clonotype was sampled from a female donor with Graves disease. The J gene is TRBJ2-7, the V gene TRBV7-2; tentative D call: TRBD2 (5 bases). In nucleotides, the CDR3 is TGTGCCAGCAGCTTAAGACTAGAGCAGTACTTC. Protein product: CASSLRLEQYF. Full variable domain (outside the CDR3, taken from reference TRBV7-2 and TRBJ2-7): GAGVSQSPSNKVTEKGKDVELRCDPISGHTALYWYRQSLGQGLEFLIYFQGNSAPDKSGLPSDRFSAERTGGSVSTLTIQRTQQEDSAVYLCASSLRLEQYFGPGTRLTVT.